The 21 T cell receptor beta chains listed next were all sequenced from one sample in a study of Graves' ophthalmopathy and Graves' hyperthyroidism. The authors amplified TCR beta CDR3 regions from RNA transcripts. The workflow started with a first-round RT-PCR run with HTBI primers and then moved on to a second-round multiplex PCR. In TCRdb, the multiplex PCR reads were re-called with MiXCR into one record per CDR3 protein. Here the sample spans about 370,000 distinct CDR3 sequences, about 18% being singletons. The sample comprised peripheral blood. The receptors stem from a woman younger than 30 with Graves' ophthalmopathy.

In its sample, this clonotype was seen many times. The chain's CDR3 is CASSYHDSRIGTGTRNQPQHF. The CDR3 DNA is TGTGCCAGCAGTTACCATGATTCGCGAATTGGGACAGGGACTCGCAATCAGCCCCAGCATTTT. V and J are TRBV6-5 and TRBJ1-5; 9 bases align to TRBD1. The V and J ends lost 2 bases and 2 bases, in that order; junction bases with no gene match: 19. The CDR3 is 21 amino acids. Germline CDR1 and CDR2: MNHEY and SVGAGI.

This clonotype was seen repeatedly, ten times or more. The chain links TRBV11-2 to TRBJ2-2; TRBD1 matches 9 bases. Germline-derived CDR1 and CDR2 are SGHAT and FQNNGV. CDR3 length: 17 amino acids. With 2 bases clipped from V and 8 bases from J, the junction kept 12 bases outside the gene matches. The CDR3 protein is CASSLSPGQGIFGELFF. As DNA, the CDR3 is TGTGCCAGCAGCTTATCACCGGGACAGGGTATTTTTGGGGAGCTGTTTTTT.

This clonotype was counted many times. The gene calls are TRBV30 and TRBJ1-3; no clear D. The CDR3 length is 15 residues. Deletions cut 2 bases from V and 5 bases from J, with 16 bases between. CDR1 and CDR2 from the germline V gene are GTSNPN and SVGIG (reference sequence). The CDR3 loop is CAWSFLGRSRNTIYF. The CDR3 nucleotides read TGTGCCTGGAGTTTCCTCGGTCGGAGCCGAAACACCATATATTTT.

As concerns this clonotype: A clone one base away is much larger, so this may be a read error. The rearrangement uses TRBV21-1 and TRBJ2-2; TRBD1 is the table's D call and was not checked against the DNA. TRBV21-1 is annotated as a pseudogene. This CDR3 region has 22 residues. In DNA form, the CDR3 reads TGTGCCAGCAGCACATTAATGGCGAACCGGGACAGAAAAGGGAAATACACCGGGAAGCTGTTTTTT. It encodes CASSTLMANRDRKGKYTGKLFF.

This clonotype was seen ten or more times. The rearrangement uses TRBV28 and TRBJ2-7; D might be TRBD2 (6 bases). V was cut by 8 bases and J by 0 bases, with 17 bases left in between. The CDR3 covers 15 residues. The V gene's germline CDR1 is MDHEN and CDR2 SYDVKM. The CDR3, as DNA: TGTGCCAGCGGGGAGGCCGGGTCTAGCTCCTACGAGCAGTACTTC. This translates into CASGEAGSSSYEQYF.

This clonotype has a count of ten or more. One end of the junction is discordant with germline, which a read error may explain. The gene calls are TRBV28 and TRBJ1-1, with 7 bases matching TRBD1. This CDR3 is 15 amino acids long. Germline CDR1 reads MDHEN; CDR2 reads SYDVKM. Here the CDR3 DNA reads TGTGCCAGCAGTTTAGAGGCACAGGGGAACCCTGAAGCTTTCTTT. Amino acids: CASSLEAQGNPEAFF.

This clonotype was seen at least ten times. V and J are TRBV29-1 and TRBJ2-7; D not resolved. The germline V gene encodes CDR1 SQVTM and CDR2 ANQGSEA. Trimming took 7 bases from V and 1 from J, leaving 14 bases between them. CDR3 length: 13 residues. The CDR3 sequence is CSAHVQESYEQYF. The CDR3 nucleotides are TGCAGCGCCCACGTCCAGGAATCCTACGAGCAGTACTTC.

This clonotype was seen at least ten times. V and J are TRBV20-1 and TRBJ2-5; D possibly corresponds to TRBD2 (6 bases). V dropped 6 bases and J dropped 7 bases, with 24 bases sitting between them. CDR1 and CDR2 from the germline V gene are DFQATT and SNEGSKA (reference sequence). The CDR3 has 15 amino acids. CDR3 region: CSANTGTPGVGTQYF. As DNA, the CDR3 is TGCAGTGCCAACACCGGGACCCCGGGGGTGGGGACCCAGTACTTC.

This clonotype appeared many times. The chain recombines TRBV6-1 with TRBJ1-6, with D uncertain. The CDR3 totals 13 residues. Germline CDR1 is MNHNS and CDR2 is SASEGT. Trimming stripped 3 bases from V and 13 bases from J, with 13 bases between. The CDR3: CASSEEPFTPLHF. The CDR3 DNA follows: TGTGCCAGCAGTGAGGAGCCCTTCACCCCCCTCCACTTT.

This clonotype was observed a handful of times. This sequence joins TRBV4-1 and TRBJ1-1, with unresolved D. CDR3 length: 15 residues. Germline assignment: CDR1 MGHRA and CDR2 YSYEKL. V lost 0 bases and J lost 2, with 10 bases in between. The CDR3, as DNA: TGCGCCAGCAGCCAAGAAGGATGGGGAAACACTGAAGCTTTCTTT. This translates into CASSQEGWGNTEAFF.

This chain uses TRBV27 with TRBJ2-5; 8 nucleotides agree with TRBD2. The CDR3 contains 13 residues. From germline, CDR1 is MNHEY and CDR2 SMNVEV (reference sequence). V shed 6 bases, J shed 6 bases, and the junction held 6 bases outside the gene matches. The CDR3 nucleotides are TGTGCCAGCAGGGGTAGCGGGGTTAAGACCCAGTACTTC. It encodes CASRGSGVKTQYF.

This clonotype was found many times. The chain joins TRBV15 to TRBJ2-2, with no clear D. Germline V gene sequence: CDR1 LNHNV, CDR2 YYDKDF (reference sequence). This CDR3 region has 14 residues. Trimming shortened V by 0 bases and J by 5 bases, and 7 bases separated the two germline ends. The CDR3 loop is CATSRDSPTGELFF. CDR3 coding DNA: TGTGCCACCAGCAGAGATTCACCGACCGGGGAGCTGTTTTTT.

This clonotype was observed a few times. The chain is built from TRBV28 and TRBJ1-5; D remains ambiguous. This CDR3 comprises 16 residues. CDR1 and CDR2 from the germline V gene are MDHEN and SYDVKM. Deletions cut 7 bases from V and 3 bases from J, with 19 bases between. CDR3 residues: CASTLVDGDYNQPQHF. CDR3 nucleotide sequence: TGTGCCAGCACCCTCGTGGACGGGGATTACAATCAGCCCCAGCATTTT.

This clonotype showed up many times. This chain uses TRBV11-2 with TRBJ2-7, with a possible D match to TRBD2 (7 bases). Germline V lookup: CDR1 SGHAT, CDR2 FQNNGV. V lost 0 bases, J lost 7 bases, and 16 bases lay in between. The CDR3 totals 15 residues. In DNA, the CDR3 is TGTGCCAGCAGCTTAGAGGGGGGGCGATCTACGGAGCAGTACTTC. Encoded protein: CASSLEGGRSTEQYF.

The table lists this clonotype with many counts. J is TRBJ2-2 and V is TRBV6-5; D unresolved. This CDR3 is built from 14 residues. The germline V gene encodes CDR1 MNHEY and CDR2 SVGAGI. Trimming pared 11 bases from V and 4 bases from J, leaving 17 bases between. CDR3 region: CASRRVVSTGELFF. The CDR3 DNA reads TGTGCCTCCCGAAGGGTAGTTAGCACCGGGGAGCTGTTTTTT.

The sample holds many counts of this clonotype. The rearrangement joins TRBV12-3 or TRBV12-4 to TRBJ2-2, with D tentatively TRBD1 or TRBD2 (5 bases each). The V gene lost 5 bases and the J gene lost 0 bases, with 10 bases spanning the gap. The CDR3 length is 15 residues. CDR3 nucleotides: TGTGCCAGCAGTCCCGGGACGGCGAACACCGGGGAGCTGTTTTTT. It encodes CASSPGTANTGELFF.

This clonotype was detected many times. The CDR3 loop reads CAISGNSGRRDEQYF. CDR3 DNA sequence: TGTGCCATCAGTGGGAATAGCGGGAGAAGGGACGAGCAGTACTTC. V is TRBV10-3 and J is TRBJ2-7; 9 nucleotides agree with TRBD2. Looked up from germline, CDR1 is ENHRY and CDR2 is SYGVKD. This CDR3 contains 15 residues. The V gene end was trimmed by 4 bases and the J gene end by 5 bases; junction bases not matched to a gene: 9.

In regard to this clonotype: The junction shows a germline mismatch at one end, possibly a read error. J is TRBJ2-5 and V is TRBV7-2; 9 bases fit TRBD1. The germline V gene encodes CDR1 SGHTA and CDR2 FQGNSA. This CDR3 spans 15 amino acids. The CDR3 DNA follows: TGTGCCAGCAGCTCCGGGACAGGGCAGAAGGAGATCCAGTACTTC. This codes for CASSSGTGQKEIQYF.

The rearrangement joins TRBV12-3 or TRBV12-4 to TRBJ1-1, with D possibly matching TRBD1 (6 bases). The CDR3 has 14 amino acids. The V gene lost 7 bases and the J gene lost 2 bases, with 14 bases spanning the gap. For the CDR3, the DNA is TGTGCCAGCACCTCGGGACACCCAAACACTGAAGCTTTCTTT. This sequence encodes CASTSGHPNTEAFF.

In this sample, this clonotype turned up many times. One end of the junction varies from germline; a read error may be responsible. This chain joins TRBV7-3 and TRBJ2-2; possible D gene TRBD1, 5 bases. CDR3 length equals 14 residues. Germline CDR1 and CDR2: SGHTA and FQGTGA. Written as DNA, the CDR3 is TGTGCCAGCACCTTAACAGGGAACACCGGGGAGCTGTTTTTT. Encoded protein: CASTLTGNTGELFF.

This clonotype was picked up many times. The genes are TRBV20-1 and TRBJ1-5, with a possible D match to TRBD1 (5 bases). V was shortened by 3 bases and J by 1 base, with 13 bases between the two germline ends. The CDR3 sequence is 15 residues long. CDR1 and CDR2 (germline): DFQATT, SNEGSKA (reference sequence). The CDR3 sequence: CSASHDSLSNQPQHF. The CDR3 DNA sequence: TGCAGTGCTAGCCACGACAGCCTGAGCAATCAGCCCCAGCATTTT.